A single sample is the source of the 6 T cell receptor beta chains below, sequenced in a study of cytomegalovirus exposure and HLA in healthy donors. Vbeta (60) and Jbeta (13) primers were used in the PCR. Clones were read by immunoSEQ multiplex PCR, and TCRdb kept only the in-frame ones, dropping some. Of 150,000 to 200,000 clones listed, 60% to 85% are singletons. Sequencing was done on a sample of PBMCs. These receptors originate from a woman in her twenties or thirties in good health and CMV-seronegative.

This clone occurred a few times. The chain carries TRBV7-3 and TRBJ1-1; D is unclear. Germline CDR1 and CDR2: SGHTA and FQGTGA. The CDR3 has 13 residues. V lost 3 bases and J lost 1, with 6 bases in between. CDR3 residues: CASSFRGNTEAFF. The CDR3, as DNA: TGTGCCAGCAGCTTTCGGGGGAACACTGAAGCTTTCTTT.

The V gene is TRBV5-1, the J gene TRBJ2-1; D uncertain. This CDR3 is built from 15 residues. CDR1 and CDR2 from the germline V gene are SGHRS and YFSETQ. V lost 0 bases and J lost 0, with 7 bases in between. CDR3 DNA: TGCGCCAGCAGCTTGGAATCAGACTCCTACAATGAGCAGTTCTTC. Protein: CASSLESDSYNEQFF.

CDR3: CASSSGQGYEQYF. CDR3 in DNA: TGTGCCAGCAGTTCCGGACAGGGGTACGAGCAGTACTTC. The chain links TRBV6-1 to TRBJ2-7; TRBD1 matches 9 bases. V trimming: 5 bases; J trimming: 4 bases; junction bases outside the gene matches: 3. This CDR3 comprises 13 residues. Germline V lookup: CDR1 MNHNS, CDR2 SASEGT.

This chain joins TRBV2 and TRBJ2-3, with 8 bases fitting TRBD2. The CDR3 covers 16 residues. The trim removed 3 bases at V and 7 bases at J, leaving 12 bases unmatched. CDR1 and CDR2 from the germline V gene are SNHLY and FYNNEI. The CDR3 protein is CASSDSAGALGNTQYF. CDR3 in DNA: TGTGCCAGCAGTGACTCAGCGGGGGCCTTGGGAAATACGCAGTATTTT.

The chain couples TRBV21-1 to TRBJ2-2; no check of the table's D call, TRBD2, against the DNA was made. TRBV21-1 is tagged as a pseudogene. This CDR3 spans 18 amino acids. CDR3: CASIRRTSQGPNTGELFF. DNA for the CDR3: TGTGCCAGCATCCGGAGAACTAGCCAAGGCCCGAACACCGGGGAGCTGTTTTTT.

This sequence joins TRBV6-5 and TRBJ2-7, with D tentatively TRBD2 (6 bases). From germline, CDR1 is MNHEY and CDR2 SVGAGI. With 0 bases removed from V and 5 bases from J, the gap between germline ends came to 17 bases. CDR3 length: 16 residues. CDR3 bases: TGTGCCAGCAGTTACTCGGGGGGTTCGGGTGGTAACGAGCAGTACTTC. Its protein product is CASSYSGGSGGNEQYF.